The 11 T cell receptor beta chains presented below share a single source sample, sequenced in a study of blood T cell repertoires in COVID-19. Using immunoSEQ multiplex PCR, the repertoire was profiled, and TCRdb retains in-frame clones only, with some absent. The profile covers some 200,000 clones, with about 85% appearing a single time and under 3.5% taken by the ten largest. Sequences were obtained from peripheral blood. The origin of the receptors is a man between 45 and 60 years old who had recovered from COVID-19.

This chain connects TRBV18 to TRBJ2-5, with TRBD1 as a possible D gene (5 bases). The ends were cut back, 5 bases at V and 0 bases at J, with 16 bases in the middle. The CDR3 totals 16 residues. Germline CDR1 reads KGHSH; CDR2 reads LQKENI. CDR3 residues: CASSTRQQGYQETQYF. The DNA for the CDR3 is TGTGCCAGCTCAACCAGACAGCAAGGGTACCAAGAGACCCAGTACTTC.

J is TRBJ1-2 and V is TRBV7-8, with D uncertain. V lost 3 bases and J lost 7, with 12 bases in between. Germline CDR1 is SGHVS and CDR2 is FQNEAQ. This CDR3 is 13 amino acids long. In nucleotides, the CDR3 is TGTGCCAGCAGCTTTGGTACAGTTAGTGGCTACACCTTC. This encodes CASSFGTVSGYTF.

This chain uses TRBV28 with TRBJ2-7; D possibly corresponds to TRBD1 (5 bases). V was pared by 6 bases and J by 6 bases, with 18 bases between. Germline CDR1 MDHEN, CDR2 SYDVKM. The CDR3 loop spans 14 amino acids. The CDR3 sequence is CASSLQPRVGEQYF. The DNA of the CDR3 is TGTGCCAGCAGCCTACAGCCCAGGGTTGGCGAGCAGTACTTC.

This clone appeared a few times. The gene calls are TRBV10-1 and TRBJ1-2, with D perhaps TRBD1 (5 bases). This CDR3 contains 13 residues. Deletions cut 3 bases from V and 3 bases from J, with 8 bases between. The germline CDR1 and CDR2 sequences are WNHNN and SYGVQD (reference sequence). The CDR3 reads CASSDRVDYGYTF. The CDR3 DNA sequence: TGCGCCAGCAGTGACAGGGTAGACTATGGCTACACCTTC.

This clone occurred once. The V call is TRBV20-1, the J call TRBJ1-2; D perhaps matches TRBD1 (5 bases). CDR1 DFQATT and CDR2 SNEGSKA come from the germline V gene (reference sequence). Deletions cut 7 bases from V and 6 bases from J, with 12 bases between. CDR3 length: 11 amino acids. The CDR3 spells CSEGVSDGYTF. The CDR3 DNA reads as TGCAGTGAAGGGGTATCGGATGGCTACACCTTC.

V gene TRBV30 combines with J gene TRBJ1-6, with 12 bases lining up with TRBD1. The CDR3 consists of 14 residues. Germline assignment: CDR1 GTSNPN and CDR2 SVGIG (reference sequence). J was trimmed by 9 bases and V by 4 bases; bases with no gene match: 4. Written as DNA, the CDR3 is TGTGCCTGGACGGGACAGGGGGCACTTTCACCCCTCCACTTT. Translated: CAWTGQGALSPLHF.

This rearrangement joins TRBV12-3 or TRBV12-4 to TRBJ2-7; D is ambiguous. V was cut by 3 bases and J by 0 bases, with 6 bases left in between. The CDR3 covers 13 residues. CDR3 sequence reads: CASSFESSYEQYF. The CDR3 DNA reads TGTGCCAGCAGTTTCGAGAGCTCCTACGAGCAGTACTTC.

The count of this clone is one. The rearrangement links TRBV18 to TRBJ1-6, with D hard to call. This CDR3 is built from 14 residues. CDR1 is KGHSH, CDR2 LQKENI, per germline. V dropped 7 bases and J dropped 8 bases, with 15 bases sitting between them. Here the CDR3 reads CASFPGDGHSPLHF. In DNA, the CDR3 is TGTGCCAGCTTCCCCGGAGACGGCCATTCACCCCTCCACTTT.

This chain uses TRBV28 with TRBJ2-7; 8 bases agree with TRBD2. Germline V gene lookup returns CDR1 MDHEN and CDR2 SYDVKM. V lost 7 bases, J lost 2 bases, and 7 bases stayed unmatched. CDR3 length: 14 residues. Written as DNA, the CDR3 is TGTGCCAGCACAACCACGGGACTAGCCTACGAGCAGTACTTC. It yields the protein CASTTTGLAYEQYF.

J is TRBJ2-3 and V is TRBV6-5, with 7 positions matching TRBD2. V lost 4 bases to trimming and J lost 1 base; unmatched junction nucleotides: 5. CDR1 and CDR2 (germline): MNHEY, SVGAGI. CDR3 size: 15 residues. The DNA for the CDR3 is TGTGCCAGCAGTTTCAGCGGGGCCCGCACAGATACGCAGTATTTT. It specifies CASSFSGARTDTQYF.

The V gene is TRBV11-2, the J gene TRBJ2-7; weak D call: TRBD1 (5 bases). V gave up 5 bases and J gave up 1 base, with 9 bases separating them. Germline V CDR1 and CDR2: SGHAT, FQNNGV. The CDR3 consists of 13 residues. The DNA for the CDR3 is TGTGCCAGCAGCCGACAGACTTCCTACGAGCAGTACTTC. Protein product: CASSRQTSYEQYF. Full variable domain (rest looked up from reference TRBV11-2 and TRBJ2-7): EAGVAQSPRYKIIEKRQSVAFWCNPISGHATLYWYQQILGQGPKLLIQFQNNGVVDDSQLPKDRFSAERLKGVDSTLKIQPAKLEDSAVYLCASSRQTSYEQYFGPGTRLTVT.